This TCR beta chain derives from a study of radiotherapy plus CTLA-4 blockade in lung cancer. Overall study results and limits: Tumor-derived TCR clones expanded in blood after radiotherapy plus ipilimumab.

Method: immunoSEQ multiplex PCR; TCRdb's copy keeps in-frame clones and lacks some. This sample yields approximately 81,000 clones, of which 60% to 85% are seen a single time; approximately 4% belongs to the top ten. A remark on this clone: Its antigen is undetermined.

The ends were cut back, 2 bases at V and 7 bases at J, with 6 bases in the middle. Germline values: CDR1 SGHTA, CDR2 FQGTGA. The CDR3 consists of 13 residues. The sequence came from a human donor with non-small cell lung cancer who had a partial response to radiotherapy plus ipilimumab. Some clones in this sample may be carry-over from other donors' samples. This chain joins TRBV7-3 and TRBJ1-6; no definite D call. Sequenced material: peripheral blood, taken from a patient treated with radiotherapy plus ipilimumab. CDR3 sequence (DNA): TGTGCCAGCAGCTTATCTAGGAATTCACCCCTCCACTTT. Its translation is CASSLSRNSPLHF. Based on the CDR3 plus reference TRBV7-3 and TRBJ1-6, the full variable domain is GAGVSQTPSNKVTEKGKYVELRCDPISGHTALYWYRQSLGQGPEFLIYFQGTGAADDSGLPNDRFFAVRPEGSVSTLKIQRTERGDSAVYLCASSLSRNSPLHFGNGTRLTVT.